This is a list of T cell receptor beta chains from one sample in a study of blood T cell repertoires in COVID-19. TCRdb keeps only in-frame clones here, not all; method: immunoSEQ multiplex PCR. The sample carries about 160,000 clones, 70% to 90% recorded once. Sequenced: peripheral blood. All receptors come from a man aged 35-49 years with acute or convalescent COVID-19. Both conserved end residues are part of each CDR3. Fields, in order: D gene, J gene, V gene, CDR3 length, clone size, CDR3 DNA, CDR3 protein. A D gene is named only where the DNA matches it firmly. Clone size is given for some rows only: seen once, a few or many times, or a class if the clone is expanded.

TRBD1 | TRBJ1-4 | TRBV9 | 15 | once | TGTGCCAGCAGCACCCAGACAGGGGGTATCGAAAAACTGTTTTTT | CASSTQTGGIEKLFF
- | TRBJ1-2 | TRBV6-5 | 14 | - | TGTGCCAGCAGTTACTCGATGCAGGCACAGGGCTACACCTTC | CASSYSMQAQGYTF
- | TRBJ1-6 | TRBV5-5 | 15 | - | TGTGCCAGCAGCTTGGGCATACAAGTGGATTCACCCCTCCACTTT | CASSLGIQVDSPLHF
TRBD1 | TRBJ1-6 | TRBV6-2/TRBV6-3 | 17 | - | TGTGCCAGCAGTTCCGACAGGGGGCTGGTGGCGGACTCACCCCTCCACTTT | CASSSDRGLVADSPLHF
TRBD1 | TRBJ1-6 | TRBV6-1 | 15 | - | TGTGCCAGCAAGACCGCTGGGACAGCTAATTCACCCCTCCACTTT | CASKTAGTANSPLHF
- | TRBJ1-1 | TRBV18 | 12 | - | TGTGCCAGCTCACCGCAGCAGGGCGAAGCTTTCTTT | CASSPQQGEAFF
- | TRBJ2-3 | TRBV18 | 13 | - | TGTGCCAGCTCACCTCCTAGCACAGATACGCAGTATTTT | CASSPPSTDTQYF
TRBD1 | TRBJ1-1 | TRBV19 | 15 | few | TGTGCCAGTAGATCGGGACAGACCCTATACACTGAAGCTTTCTTT | CASRSGQTLYTEAFF
- | TRBJ1-1 | TRBV29-1 | 13 | - | TGCAGCGTTTTAACTTTAATGAACACTGAAGCTTTCTTT | CSVLTLMNTEAFF
- | TRBJ2-2 | TRBV6-5 | 12 | few | TGTGCCAGCAGCGAGATTGCCGGGGAGCTGTTTTTT | CASSEIAGELFF
- | TRBJ1-3 | TRBV6-1 | 14 | - | TGTGCCAGCAGTGATCAGATTCCTGGAAACACCATATATTTT | CASSDQIPGNTIYF
- | TRBJ1-1 | TRBV5-1 | 15 | - | TGCGCCAGCGTACTGGGGGGGGGCCTGAACACTGAAGCTTTCTTT | CASVLGGGLNTEAFF
- | TRBJ1-1 | TRBV4-1 | 15 | - | TGCGCCAGCAGCCAAGATTACCAGGGGTACACTGAAGCTTTCTTT | CASSQDYQGYTEAFF
- | TRBJ2-7 | TRBV6-6 | 15 | once | TGTGCCAGCCGGCTAGGGGTCAGAGGTCCCTACGAGCAGTACTTC | CASRLGVRGPYEQYF
TRBD1 | TRBJ2-2 | TRBV7-6 | 19 | - | TGTGCCAGCAGCTTCTCCCGGGACAGGGAAAATCCGGATACCGGGGAGCTGTTTTTT | CASSFSRDRENPDTGELFF
TRBD2 | TRBJ2-1 | TRBV3-1/TRBV3-2 | 19 | - | TGTGCCAGCAGCCGACAAGGGCCCGGCGGGGGGGGTTTTGCAAATGAGCAGTTCTTC | CASSRQGPGGGGFANEQFF
- | TRBJ2-3 | TRBV9 | 16 | - | TGTGCCAGCAGCGTAGGACTAGTCCTTAGCACAGATACGCAGTATTTT | CASSVGLVLSTDTQYF
- | TRBJ1-2 | TRBV3-1/TRBV3-2 | 14 | - | TGTGCCAGCAGCCAAGGACCGGGGAAGGGTGGCTACACCTTC | CASSQGPGKGGYTF
- | TRBJ1-4 | TRBV20-1 | 10 | - | TGCAGTGCTTCGAATGAAAAACTGTTTTTT | CSASNEKLFF
- | TRBJ2-3 | TRBV10-3 | 18 | - | TGTGCCATCAGTGAGGGCGGGGAGGGTCAGGGGTTCCCAGATACGCAGTATTTT | CAISEGGEGQGFPDTQYF
- | TRBJ1-5 | TRBV12-3/TRBV12-4 | 13 | - | TGTGCCAGCAGTTTGGAGAGCAATCAGCCCCAGCATTTT | CASSLESNQPQHF
- | TRBJ2-5 | TRBV6-5 | 12 | - | TGTGCCAGCAGTCCTATAGAAGAGACCCAGTACTTC | CASSPIEETQYF
- | TRBJ1-2 | TRBV6-6 | 12 | - | TGTGCCAGCCAGGCAGTTAACTATGGCTACACCTTC | CASQAVNYGYTF
- | TRBJ2-1 | TRBV11-1 | 16 | - | TGTGCCAGCAGAACGGACTCGGGGGACTCCTACAATGAGCAGTTCTTC | CASRTDSGDSYNEQFF
TRBD1 | TRBJ1-1 | TRBV5-5 | 15 | - | TGTGCCAGCAGCTTGGCCGGACAGGGGGAGTTTCGAGCTTTCTTT | CASSLAGQGEFRAFF
- | TRBJ1-1 | TRBV6-5 | 15 | - | TGTGCCAGCAGTTACTCGAGTAGGGGGGGCACTGAAGCTTTCTTT | CASSYSSRGGTEAFF
TRBD1 | TRBJ1-5 | TRBV25-1 | 15 | - | TGTGCCAGCAGTGGGGGACAGGGGGCAAGACAGCCCCAGCATTTT | CASSGGQGARQPQHF
- | TRBJ1-1 | TRBV28 | 11 | - | TGTGCCAGCATCCAGCGGGCCGAAGCTTTCTTT | CASIQRAEAFF
- | TRBJ2-7 | TRBV6-9 | 9 | - | TGTGCCAGCAGGGGGAGGCAGTACTTC | CASRGRQYF
TRBD1 | TRBJ1-2 | TRBV12-5 | 19 | - | TGTGCTAGTGGTTTGGTTGTACGAGGGACAGGGGGACTTAACGATGGCTACACCTTC | CASGLVVRGTGGLNDGYTF
- | TRBJ2-2 | TRBV2 | 15 | - | TGTGCCAGCAGACGGGACTCCCTCAACACCGGGGAGCTGTTTTTT | CASRRDSLNTGELFF